The next 17 T cell receptor beta chains were all read from a single sample in a study of blood T cell repertoires in COVID-19. Data came from immunoSEQ multiplex PCR; TCRdb stores just in-frame clones and leaves some out. The table shows roughly 250,000 clones, with 80% to 90% occurring only once. Input material: peripheral blood. All receptors come from a middle-aged woman with acute or convalescent COVID-19.

V and J are TRBV18 and TRBJ2-2; tentatively, D is TRBD2 (6 bases). Germline V gene lookup returns CDR1 KGHSH and CDR2 LQKENI. V gave up 0 bases and J gave up 1 base, with 6 bases separating them. This CDR3 has 15 amino acids. CDR3 nucleotide sequence: TGTGCCAGCTCACCACCAGCGGGGAACACCGGGGAGCTGTTTTTT. This sequence encodes CASSPPAGNTGELFF.

This chain joins TRBV11-2 and TRBJ2-5; 8 bases agree with TRBD2. J was trimmed by 5 bases and V by 2 bases; bases with no gene match: 7. CDR1 is SGHAT, CDR2 FQNNGV, per germline. This CDR3 has 15 amino acids. The CDR3 loop is CASSLLSGGIETQYF. For the CDR3, the DNA is TGTGCCAGCAGCTTATTAAGCGGGGGTATTGAGACCCAGTACTTC.

The V call is TRBV6-1, the J call TRBJ2-3, with 9 bases lining up with TRBD2. Germline trimming cut 2 bases from V and 1 base from J; bases unmatched to any gene: 4. Germline lookup yields CDR1 MNHNS and CDR2 SASEGT. This CDR3 comprises 16 residues. The CDR3 DNA sequence: TGTGCCAGCAGTGAAAGGGTAGCGGGGGGCACAGATACGCAGTATTTT. Amino acids: CASSERVAGGTDTQYF.

The rearrangement joins TRBV6-2 or TRBV6-3 to TRBJ1-2; 9 bases fit TRBD1. The CDR3 totals 13 residues. Germline CDR1 is MNHEY and CDR2 is SVGEGT. With 6 bases clipped from V and 4 bases from J, the junction kept 3 bases outside the gene matches. CDR3 protein: CASSEGQGYGYTF. In nucleotides, the CDR3 is TGTGCCAGCAGCGAGGGACAGGGCTATGGCTACACCTTC.

The J gene is TRBJ1-2, the V gene TRBV12-5; tentatively, D is TRBD1 (6 bases). Deletions cut 9 bases from V and 6 bases from J, with 17 bases between. This CDR3 comprises 13 residues. Looked up from germline, CDR1 is LGHNT and CDR2 is FRNRAP. The CDR3 DNA follows: TGTGCTAGCTCATTGGCAGGGGACCATGGCTACACCTTC. Translating gives CASSLAGDHGYTF.

V and J are TRBV9 and TRBJ1-6, with TRBD1 matching over 9 bases. The CDR3 covers 16 residues. Germline V CDR1 and CDR2: SGDLS, YYNGEE. Unmatched junction bases numbered 7, after V lost 2 bases and J lost 7 bases. CDR3 sequence: CASSVGRDRVNSPLHF. The CDR3 region has the DNA TGTGCCAGCAGCGTTGGTCGGGACAGGGTAAATTCACCCCTCCACTTT.

This sequence joins TRBV5-1 and TRBJ2-1; 8 nucleotides agree with TRBD2. Germline V gene data show CDR1 as SGHRS and CDR2 as YFSETQ. The J segment lost 3 bases and the V segment lost 4 bases, leaving 12 bases of the junction unmatched. This CDR3 comprises 17 residues. The CDR3 nucleotides read TGCGCCAGCAGCCTCCAAAGCGGGGGCGCCCTCTACAATGAGCAGTTCTTC. Protein product: CASSLQSGGALYNEQFF.

This clone has only one observation. The chain has TRBV19 and TRBJ1-1, with D uncertain. CDR1 is LNHDA, CDR2 SQIVND, per germline (reference sequence). V shed 6 bases and J shed 3 bases, with 8 bases lying between them. CDR3 length: 12 residues. CDR3 in amino acids: CASSFGDTEAFF. Here the CDR3 DNA reads TGTGCCAGTAGCTTCGGGGACACTGAAGCTTTCTTT.

The rearrangement joins TRBV4-1 to TRBJ1-6, with D perhaps matching TRBD1 (6 bases). Trimming took off 4 bases at V and 9 bases at J, with 22 bases between the two ends. CDR1 is MGHRA and CDR2 is YSYEKL in the germline V gene. There are 17 residues in the CDR3. The CDR3 DNA is TGCGCCAGCAGCCCCCCGGGCTTTCGAGGGGGTAGTTCACCCCTCCACTTT. Translation gives CASSPPGFRGGSSPLHF.

CDR3 sequence reads: CASSVTGKNTEAFF. Here the CDR3 DNA reads TGTGCCAGCAGTGTGACAGGGAAGAACACTGAAGCTTTCTTT. V usage is TRBV2 and J usage is TRBJ1-1; 7 bases fit TRBD1. The length of the CDR3 is 14 residues. Germline V gene data show CDR1 as SNHLY and CDR2 as FYNNEI. J was trimmed by 1 base and V by 4 bases; bases with no gene match: 3.

This rearrangement joins TRBV11-2 to TRBJ2-1; 8 bases are a match to TRBD1. The CDR3 extends over 15 amino acids. Unmatched junction bases numbered 9, after V lost 6 bases and J lost 5 bases. Germline CDR1 and CDR2: SGHAT and FQNNGV. CDR3 in amino acids: CASRPSGQDHNEQFF. In DNA, the CDR3 is TGTGCCAGCAGGCCCTCGGGACAGGACCACAATGAGCAGTTCTTC.

This chain joins TRBV7-9 and TRBJ1-5; possibly TRBD1 for D (5 bases). V lost 6 bases and J 3 bases, leaving 9 bases between the germline ends. The CDR3 spans 13 residues. Looked up from germline, CDR1 is SEHNR and CDR2 is FQNEAQ (reference sequence). In DNA, the CDR3 is TGTGCCAGCAGGTCAGGGTCCAATCAGCCCCAGCATTTT. This sequence encodes CASRSGSNQPQHF.

Turning to this clone: The same CDR3 can be traced to other DNA sequences in this sample. The chain is built from TRBV19 and TRBJ1-5; 7 nucleotides match TRBD1. The ends lost 7 bases at V and 0 bases at J; junction bases unmatched: 3. This CDR3 spans 14 amino acids. The germline gives CDR1 LNHDA, CDR2 SQIVND (reference sequence). The CDR3 DNA follows: TGTGCCAGTACGCAGGGGGGTAGCAATCAGCCCCAGCATTTT. Protein: CASTQGGSNQPQHF.

J is TRBJ1-2 and V is TRBV19; D remains ambiguous. Between the trimmed V and J ends, which lost 5 bases and 8 bases, there was a span of 15 bases. CDR3 size: 13 residues. Germline lookup yields CDR1 LNHDA and CDR2 SQIVND (reference sequence). CDR3 nucleotide sequence: TGTGCCAGTAGTCCCCGACTGAGGTGGGGCTACACCTTC. Its protein product is CASSPRLRWGYTF.

This chain links TRBV18 with TRBJ1-5; tentatively, D is TRBD1 (6 bases). Trimming removed 5 bases at V and 1 base at J, with 18 bases between. This CDR3 is 17 amino acids long. The germline V gene encodes CDR1 KGHSH and CDR2 LQKENI. This chain's CDR3 is CASSTRDPGESNQPQHF. In DNA form, the CDR3 reads TGTGCCAGCTCAACACGGGACCCAGGGGAGAGCAATCAGCCCCAGCATTTT.

V gene TRBV3-1 (or the pseudogene TRBV3-2) combines with J gene TRBJ2-1, with 12 bases that match TRBD2. This CDR3 has 15 residues. J gave up 9 bases and V 4 bases, and 7 bases lay outside the gene matches. Germline CDR1 is LGHDT and CDR2 is YNNKEL (reference sequence). The CDR3 reads CASSRASGGAGEQFF. CDR3 coding DNA: TGTGCCAGCAGCCGGGCTAGCGGGGGGGCGGGTGAGCAGTTCTTC.

This chain links TRBV5-6 with TRBJ1-1; D gene uncertain. The CDR3 consists of 14 residues. Germline CDR1 SGHDT, CDR2 YYEEEE. V was shortened by 3 bases and J by 1 base, with 10 bases between the two germline ends. CDR3 nucleotides: TGTGCCAGCAGCTGGCGCGGGCGGAACACTGAAGCTTTCTTT. Encoded protein: CASSWRGRNTEAFF.